This TCR beta chain emerged from a study of CXCR3-negative and CXCR3-positive naive CD8 T cells (dated by TCRdb to the late 2010s). About the investigation overall: In total, around 140 million TRB reads were obtained, or roughly 1.5 +/- 0.3 million reads per library. The diversity and physicochemical repertoire analyses included around 10 donors pooled from two independent experiments. The TRBV-TRBJ cluster analysis covered naive subsets from 5 or 6 donors and memory cells from 3 donors. General study outcomes and caveats: Repertoire diversity was comparably high in both naive subsets but much lower in memory CD8+ T cells. Surface CD5, linked to self-reactivity in mice, was comparable between naive subsets; TCR interaction strength was therefore also inferred from TRB CDR3 physicochemical properties. Similar TRBV-TRBJ usage was shown by naive CXCR3-negative and CXCR3-positive cells from the same donor, whereas distinct patterns were shown by memory cells. Compared with CXCR3-negative naive cells, CXCR3-positive naive cells had TRB CDR3s with higher hydrophobicity (lower Kidera factor 4), lower energy, and higher strength and volume indices. Freshly isolated PBMCs were used for most assays because CXCR3 expression partially decreased after cryopreservation.

Regarding this clonotype: Its antigen is still unknown.

From a lookup of the germline V gene, CDR1 and CDR2 are SGHTA and FQGTGA. The CDR3 holds 15 amino acids from the cysteine to the phenylalanine. DNA for this receptor is not on file. The instrument was a NextSeq 550. The Human TCR Profiling Kit (MiLaboratory) was used to prepare UMI-labeled 5' RACE TRB cDNA libraries. cDNA synthesis used the entire amount of extracted RNA, and PCR amplification then used the entire amount of cDNA produced. The libraries were made side by side, with each library going through the same number of PCR cycles. The published analysis was carried out like this. With a minimum of two reads required per UMI, MIGEC and MiXCR pulled out about 50,000 +/- 10,000 unique UMI-labeled TRB cDNA molecules from each library. Each library averaged about 38,000 +/- 11,000 functional in-frame TRB CDR3 nucleotide clonotypes without stop codons. After downsampling to 5000 UMI-labeled TRB molecules per sample, diversity metrics, including normalized Shannon-Wiener and Chao1, were computed in VDJtools. VDJtools computed clonotype-size-weighted physicochemical properties of the central five CDR3 residues: interaction energy, strength, volume and Kidera factor 4. Each entry corresponds to one CDR3 protein sequence from reads that TCRdb reprocessed, and DNA is not given. TCRdb assigned the V and J calls; the authors' analysis was not used. The table for this sample lists roughly 100,000 distinct CDR3 sequences. In total, the top ten clones hold 0.35% to 0.4% of the sample.

For each CD8+ T cell subset, flow sorting was done in triplicate, and 250,000 to 300,000 cells per subset went directly into RLT lysis buffer. To keep memory contaminants out, a stringent definition of naive CD8+ T cells was applied: CD45RO-CCR7+CD27+CD95-. Using standard density gradient centrifugation, peripheral blood mononuclear cells were isolated from buffy coats. A FACSAria III was used to flow-sort naive CD8+ T cells into CXCR3-negative and CXCR3-positive populations. Total RNA was extracted from sorted cells with an RNeasy Mini Kit. Sequencing input: naive CXCR3+ CD8+ T cells from blood. The sample's cell subset or site label, in plain terms: CD45RO-CCR7+CD27+CD95- naive CD8+ T cells expressing CXCR3 (TNR3+). This chain is built from TRBV7-3 and TRBJ2-1. The TCR comes from a human donor in good health. Some clones in this sample may be carry-over from other donors' samples. The CDR3 region: CASSLIGQAWDEQFF.